This entry lists 8 T cell receptor beta chains sequenced from one sample in a study of shared clonotypes between healthy human individuals. The data were produced by immunoSEQ multiplex PCR, yet TCRdb's version contains in-frame clones alone and is incomplete. The table has 600,000 or so clones, roughly 95% seen once; the top ten hold over 0.095%. Naive CD8 cells lacked CD45RO and underwent positive selection for CCR7, leaving out terminally differentiated effector memory CD45RA+ cells. What was sequenced was naive CD8+ T cells sorted from blood. The receptors shown here come from a woman aged 25 to 39 in good health.

V and J are TRBV27 and TRBJ2-5, with a possible D match to TRBD2 (6 bases). CDR1 MNHEY and CDR2 SMNVEV come from the germline V gene (reference sequence). The CDR3 is made up of 14 amino acids. V was pared by 3 bases and J by 0 bases, with 8 bases between. The CDR3 coding sequence is TGTGCCAGCAGTTTCGGAGGGAACCAAGAGACCCAGTACTTC. This translates into CASSFGGNQETQYF.

V usage is TRBV4-1 and J usage is TRBJ2-1; tentative D call: TRBD1 (6 bases). Trimming shortened V by 1 base and J by 7 bases, and 8 bases separated the two germline ends. The germline V gene has CDR1 MGHRA and CDR2 YSYEKL. CDR3 size: 13 residues. The CDR3 DNA follows: TGCGCCAGCAGCCAAGCTAGGGGGAATGAGCAGTTCTTC. Encoded protein: CASSQARGNEQFF.

The chain combines TRBV28 with TRBJ1-4; 10 nucleotides align to TRBD1. The J segment lost 7 bases and the V segment lost 6 bases, leaving 5 bases of the junction unmatched. The length of the CDR3 is 14 residues. Germline V lookup: CDR1 MDHEN, CDR2 SYDVKM. The chain's CDR3 is CASSSGTGAEKLFF. The DNA of the CDR3 is TGTGCCAGCAGCTCCGGGACAGGGGCTGAAAAACTGTTTTTT. The variable domain in full, completed from reference TRBV28 and TRBJ1-4, reads DVKVTQSSRYLVKRTGEKVFLECVQDMDHENMFWYRQDPGLGLRLIYFSYDVKMKEKGDIPEGYSVSREKKERFSLILESASTNQTSMYLCASSSGTGAEKLFFGSGTQLSVL.

The rearrangement links TRBV7-9 to TRBJ2-5; D is undetermined. The length of the CDR3 is 13 residues. V was pared by 5 bases and J by 1 base, with 8 bases between. CDR1 SEHNR and CDR2 FQNEAQ come from the germline V gene (reference sequence). For the CDR3, the DNA is TGTGCCAGCAGCCCCCACAGCCAAGAGACCCAGTACTTC. This encodes CASSPHSQETQYF.

The rearrangement uses TRBV27 and TRBJ2-5; TRBD2 might be the D (6 bases). Trimming pared 2 bases from V and 5 bases from J, leaving 12 bases between. CDR1 MNHEY and CDR2 SMNVEV come from the germline V gene (reference sequence). The CDR3 has 14 amino acids. The CDR3: CASSLLGGLETQYF. As DNA, the CDR3 is TGTGCCAGCAGTTTACTGGGGGGACTCGAGACCCAGTACTTC.

The chain has TRBV7-8 and TRBJ1-5; D remains ambiguous. Germline CDR1 is SGHVS and CDR2 is FQNEAQ. This CDR3 region has 16 residues. Between the trimmed V and J ends, which lost 1 base and 5 bases, there was a span of 15 bases. CDR3 residues: CASSLGGRHRYQPQHF. The CDR3 DNA follows: TGTGCCAGCAGCTTAGGAGGAAGGCACAGATATCAGCCCCAGCATTTT.

The chain couples TRBV27 to TRBJ2-7; weak D call: TRBD1 (5 bases). The V end was cut by 8 bases, the J end by 7 bases, with 24 bases between. Per germline, CDR1 MNHEY and CDR2 SMNVEV (reference sequence). CDR3 length equals 15 residues. CDR3 bases: TGTGCCAGCTCGATTCAGGGTGGAGTGTACGAGGAGCAGTACTTC. Residues: CASSIQGGVYEEQYF.

This clone was found once. The V gene is TRBV4-1, the J gene TRBJ1-5, with 12 bases identical to TRBD1. J was trimmed by 2 bases and V by 2 bases; bases with no gene match: 7. Germline V gene data show CDR1 as MGHRA and CDR2 as YSYEKL. The CDR3 runs 18 residues. The CDR3 DNA sequence: TGCGCCAGCAGCCAATTCCCCGGGACAGGGGGCGGCAATCAGCCCCAGCATTTT. Translated: CASSQFPGTGGGNQPQHF.